The source of this T cell receptor beta chain is a study of blood T cell repertoires in COVID-19. This clone was detected once. In the original workflow: Using reference gene primer amplification, nucleated cell counts were estimated. Only in-frame clones appear in the TCRdb table, and some are missing; sequencing was by immunoSEQ multiplex PCR. From that table come the V and J calls and clone size; the DNA was used to work out D and trimming. In the table there are 250,000 to 300,000 clones, roughly nine tenths of which are singletons. V was shortened by 2 bases and J by 5 bases, with 13 bases between the two germline ends. Germline CDR1 is SEHNR and CDR2 is FQNEAQ (reference sequence). This CDR3 is built from 15 residues. Patients of the Seattle cohort, enrolled during active infection, were followed longitudinally.

The chain couples TRBV7-9 to TRBJ2-1; TRBD2 is a possible D gene (5 bases). Sequenced input: peripheral blood. This sequence originates from a woman aged 30 to 39 with COVID-19, enrolled during active disease. In nucleotides, the CDR3 is TGTGCCAGCAGCTTAATCGGTAGCGTCAACAATGAGCAGTTCTTC. Translated, it gives CASSLIGSVNNEQFF.